Sequencing of this T cell receptor beta chain was carried out in a study of blood T cell repertoires in COVID-19. Germline V gives CDR1 SGHVS, CDR2 FQNEAQ. The CDR3 totals 18 residues. Trimming removed 5 bases at V and 1 base at J, with 22 bases between. The data were produced by immunoSEQ multiplex PCR, yet TCRdb's version contains in-frame clones alone and is incomplete. This sample has about 400,000 clones, with more than 80% found just once. This TCR was sampled from a woman aged 25 to 45 with active or convalescent COVID-19. The V call is TRBV7-8, the J call TRBJ2-3, with D hard to call. The specimen was peripheral blood. The CDR3 sequence is CASSTRSTIRYGTDTQYF. The DNA of the CDR3 is TGTGCCAGCAGCACCAGAAGCACTATCCGATATGGCACAGATACGCAGTATTTT.